The 26 T cell receptor beta chains given below trace back to one sample, sequenced in a study of neurological immune-mediated disorders (dated by TCRdb to the late 2010s). The library was generated by 5' RACE. The run used an Illumina HiSeq 2500. The public reads were quality trimmed at Q25 with fastp and then assembled into clones with MiXCR by TCRdb, keeping productive beta chains. Each CDR3 protein appears once, grouped with its most common genes and DNA. This sample gives roughly 40,000 distinct CDR3 sequences in total; 2% to 3% of them show up just once. Approximately 2.3% of the sample is in the top ten clones. Sample: PBMCs. All receptors come from a man aged 50 or older with multiple sclerosis.

This clonotype has at least ten counts. The V gene is TRBV5-1, the J gene TRBJ2-2; D may be TRBD2 (5 bases). Trimming cost V 4 bases and J 3 bases, with 16 bases left between them. From germline, CDR1 is SGHRS and CDR2 YFSETQ. The CDR3 extends over 16 amino acids. This CDR3 reads CASSPRVEVHTGELFF. In DNA form, the CDR3 reads TGCGCCAGCAGCCCCCGGGTGGAGGTTCACACCGGGGAGCTGTTTTTT.

This clonotype has a count of ten or more. The V and J genes are TRBV20-1 and TRBJ1-6; 7 bases align to TRBD1. This CDR3 contains 14 residues. V shed 6 bases and J 7 bases; nucleotides not matched to a gene: 9. Germline CDR1 DFQATT, CDR2 SNEGSKA (reference sequence). The DNA of the CDR3 is TGCAGTGCCCCGGGAGGGGGCCTCAATTCACCCCTCCACTTT. The encoded protein is CSAPGGGLNSPLHF.

This clonotype was detected ten times or more. The rearrangement joins TRBV4-1 to TRBJ1-2; 7 bases map to TRBD1. V lost 3 bases to trimming and J lost 6 bases; unmatched junction nucleotides: 10. CDR3 length equals 15 residues. Germline V gene sequence: CDR1 MGHRA, CDR2 YSYEKL. The chain's CDR3 is CASSQPGQSKNGYTF. The DNA of the CDR3 is TGCGCCAGCAGCCAGCCGGGACAGAGTAAAAATGGCTACACCTTC.

Many counts were recorded for this clonotype. The CDR3 loop reads CSASAGLVQPQHF. In DNA form, the CDR3 reads TGCAGTGCTAGTGCGGGTCTTGTTCAGCCCCAGCATTTT. The chain is built from TRBV20-1 and TRBJ1-5; no clear D gene. The V gene lost 3 bases and the J gene lost 6 bases, with 12 bases spanning the gap. The length of the CDR3 is 13 residues. The V gene's germline CDR1 is DFQATT and CDR2 SNEGSKA (reference sequence).

The sample holds many counts of this clonotype. The chain recombines TRBV14 with TRBJ2-7; D unclear. Germline V gives CDR1 SGHDN, CDR2 FVKESK. V lost 3 bases to trimming and J lost 3 bases, with 12 bases between them. This CDR3 has 14 amino acids. The CDR3, as DNA: TGTGCCAGCAGCCATCCCGGCCCTTACTACGAGCAGTACTTC. Protein sequence: CASSHPGPYYEQYF. The variable domain in full, with the rest retrieved from reference TRBV14 and TRBJ2-7, is EAGVTQFPSHSVIEKGQTVTLRCDPISGHDNLYWYRRVMGKEIKFLLHFVKESKQDESGMPNNRFLAERTGGTYSTLKVQPAELEDSGVYFCASSHPGPYYEQYFGPGTRLTVT.

This clonotype was found many times. This chain links TRBV12-3 or TRBV12-4 with TRBJ2-1; unclear D gene. The CDR3 contains 11 residues. Between the trimmed V and J ends, which lost 6 bases and 9 bases, there was a span of 9 bases. CDR3 nucleotide sequence: TGTGCCAGCAGCAAAGCGAGTGAGCAGTTCTTC. Its translation is CASSKASEQFF.

At least ten counts were recorded for this clonotype. The rearrangement uses TRBV12-3 or TRBV12-4 and TRBJ2-5; D is possibly TRBD1 (5 bases). This CDR3 region has 13 residues. V lost 8 bases and J 5 bases, leaving 15 bases between the germline ends. CDR3 sequence (DNA): TGTGCCAGCGGACACTCGACTTGGGAGACCCAGTACTTC. Its translation: CASGHSTWETQYF.

This clonotype is categorized as medium-sized. The CDR3 spells CASSRGDATNEKLFF. CDR3 DNA: TGTGCCAGCAGCCGGGGAGATGCAACTAATGAAAAACTGTTTTTT. The chain uses TRBV3-1 and TRBJ1-4; D uncertain. The CDR3 runs 15 residues. Germline CDR1 reads LGHDT; CDR2 reads YNNKEL (reference sequence). The germline V and J ends were trimmed by 4 bases and 0 bases, with 9 bases remaining between them.

This clonotype was picked up many times. The rearrangement uses TRBV7-2 and TRBJ1-2, with TRBD1 identical over 7 bases. CDR1 is SGHTA and CDR2 is FQGNSA in the germline V gene. The CDR3 runs to 14 residues. Trimming removed 3 bases from V and 4 bases from J; junction bases left unmatched: 5. The CDR3 is CASSFSRDSYGYTF. The CDR3 nucleotides read TGTGCCAGCAGCTTCAGCCGGGACAGCTATGGCTACACCTTC.

This chain links TRBV11-3 with TRBJ2-7; D is uncertain. Trimming cost V 3 bases and J 8 bases, with 8 bases left between them. Germline assignment: CDR1 SGHNT and CDR2 YENEEA. The CDR3 extends over 11 amino acids. In DNA, the CDR3 is TGTGCCAGCAGCTTCGAGGCAAAGCAGTACTTC. Protein: CASSFEAKQYF.

In its sample, this clonotype was seen many times. The chain combines TRBV3-1 with TRBJ2-3; 8 nucleotides align to TRBD1. Germline V gene lookup returns CDR1 LGHDT and CDR2 YNNKEL (reference sequence). V lost 3 bases, J lost 2 bases, and 4 bases stayed unmatched. The CDR3 contains 15 residues. CDR3 in DNA: TGTGCCAGCAGCCAGTGGACAGGGCCCACAGATACGCAGTATTTT. Its translation is CASSQWTGPTDTQYF.

In this sample, this clonotype turned up many times. This CDR3 is CASSLAGRGTIEQYF. The CDR3 bases are TGTGCCAGCAGCTTGGCGGGCAGGGGGACGATCGAGCAGTACTTC. The chain combines TRBV7-2 with TRBJ2-7, with 7 nucleotides matching TRBD1. This CDR3 is 15 amino acids long. The germline CDR1 and CDR2 sequences are SGHTA and FQGNSA. V was pared by 3 bases and J by 6 bases, with 11 bases of the junction left unmatched.

The table lists this clonotype with many counts. The rearrangement joins TRBV12-3 or TRBV12-4 to TRBJ1-5; D not resolved. V was shortened by 5 bases and J by 3 bases, with 17 bases between the two germline ends. This CDR3 is 16 amino acids long. In DNA form, the CDR3 reads TGTGCCAGCAGTACCCCGTCCACCGTTCCCAATCAGCCCCAGCATTTT. Translating gives CASSTPSTVPNQPQHF.

There are a few counts of this clonotype. The chain couples TRBV20-1 to TRBJ1-5, with D possibly matching TRBD1 (6 bases). Germline V gene sequence: CDR1 DFQATT, CDR2 SNEGSKA (reference sequence). V was trimmed by 5 bases and J by 7 bases, leaving 12 bases between them. The CDR3 runs 12 residues. The CDR3 bases are TGCAGTGCTTCAAGGGGGGACCAGCCCCAGCATTTT. Its translation: CSASRGDQPQHF.

Many counts were recorded for this clonotype. This rearrangement joins TRBV11-3 to TRBJ2-4, with D uncertain. Germline V gene sequence: CDR1 SGHNT, CDR2 YENEEA. Trimming pared 5 bases from V and 6 bases from J, leaving 11 bases between. The CDR3 is 13 amino acids. CDR3 protein: CASSIDPLNIQYF. CDR3 sequence (DNA): TGTGCCAGCAGCATCGACCCGTTAAACATTCAGTACTTC.

As for this clonotype: Being one base from a much bigger clone, this may be a read error. The chain has TRBV5-1 and TRBJ2-1; D is uncertain. The CDR3 covers 11 residues. Germline V CDR1 and CDR2: SGHRS, YFSETQ. Trimming cost V 6 bases and J 10 bases, with 11 bases left between them. The CDR3 is CASKKEGEQFF. CDR3 DNA sequence: TGCGCCAGCAAAAAAGAAGGCGAGCAGTTCTTC.

This clonotype was counted at least ten times. The chain links TRBV28 to TRBJ2-5, with D possibly being TRBD1 (6 bases). Germline V lookup: CDR1 MDHEN, CDR2 SYDVKM. CDR3 length: 13 residues. V gave up 7 bases and J gave up 5 bases, with 14 bases separating them. The CDR3 is CASTYREWETQYF. The CDR3 DNA reads as TGTGCCAGCACCTACAGGGAGTGGGAGACCCAGTACTTC.

This clonotype was detected a few times. CDR3 loop: CASSRTGEETQYF. The DNA of the CDR3 is TGCGCCAGCAGCCGGACAGGGGAAGAGACCCAGTACTTC. This sequence joins TRBV5-1 and TRBJ2-5, with 9 nucleotides matching TRBD1. This CDR3 has 13 amino acids. CDR1 and CDR2 from the germline V gene are SGHRS and YFSETQ. The junction had 1 base not matched to a gene; V was cut back by 4 bases and J by 3 bases.

This clonotype was detected ten times or more. The chain uses TRBV20-1 and TRBJ1-1, with D perhaps TRBD1 (6 bases). Per germline, CDR1 DFQATT and CDR2 SNEGSKA (reference sequence). The V gene lost 5 bases and the J gene lost 6 bases, with 10 bases spanning the gap. This CDR3 region has 11 residues. In DNA, the CDR3 is TGCAGTGCTCACAGGGTCGCTGAAGCTTTCTTT. Its translation is CSAHRVAEAFF.

This clonotype appeared many times. V is TRBV20-1 and J is TRBJ2-3, with D perhaps matching TRBD2 (7 bases). The germline V and J ends were trimmed by 3 bases and 0 bases, with 13 bases remaining between them. Germline values: CDR1 DFQATT, CDR2 SNEGSKA (reference sequence). This CDR3 contains 15 residues. The CDR3 coding sequence is TGCAGTGCTAGGAGGGGGGGGGCCAGCACAGATACGCAGTATTTT. Protein sequence: CSARRGGASTDTQYF.

There are many counts of this clonotype. V and J are TRBV7-2 and TRBJ1-2; 12 bases line up with TRBD1. There are 19 residues in the CDR3. Germline V gene data show CDR1 as SGHTA and CDR2 as FQGNSA. Unmatched junction bases numbered 19, after V lost 5 bases and J lost 6 bases. The CDR3 region is CASSLNGRGTGGVKNGYTF. The DNA for the CDR3 is TGTGCCAGCAGCCTAAATGGTCGCGGGACAGGGGGCGTTAAGAATGGCTACACCTTC. Combining the CDR3 with reference TRBV7-2 and TRBJ1-2 gives the whole variable domain GAGVSQSPSNKVTEKGKDVELRCDPISGHTALYWYRQSLGQGLEFLIYFQGNSAPDKSGLPSDRFSAERTGGSVSTLTIQRTQQEDSAVYLCASSLNGRGTGGVKNGYTFGSGTRLTVV.

This clonotype has a count of ten or more. The J gene is TRBJ2-2, the V gene TRBV4-2; 8 bases are a match to TRBD1. The CDR3 has 16 amino acids. V was clipped by 5 bases and J by 2 bases; unmatched bases: 7. CDR1 LGHNA and CDR2 YNFKEQ come from the germline V gene. CDR3: CASSSTTGVNTGELFF. The DNA of the CDR3 is TGTGCCAGCAGCTCAACGACAGGGGTAAACACCGGGGAGCTGTTTTTT.

This clonotype was counted ten times or more. This chain uses TRBV12-3 or TRBV12-4 with TRBJ1-1; 7 bases agree with TRBD1. J lost 1 base, V lost 5 bases, and 4 bases had no gene match. The CDR3 is 14 amino acids. The CDR3 nucleotides are TGTGCCAGCAGTGAACGGGACAGGAACACTGAAGCTTTCTTT. It codes for CASSERDRNTEAFF.

This clonotype was found many times. The V call is TRBV7-2, the J call TRBJ2-7, with TRBD2 identical over 10 bases. With 4 bases clipped from V and 1 base from J, the junction kept 1 base outside the gene matches. This CDR3 has 14 amino acids. Germline loops: CDR1 SGHTA, CDR2 FQGNSA. CDR3 loop: CASSWTSGSYEQYF. The CDR3, as DNA: TGTGCCAGCAGCTGGACTAGCGGTTCCTACGAGCAGTACTTC. Combining the CDR3 with reference TRBV7-2 and TRBJ2-7 gives the whole variable domain GAGVSQSPSNKVTEKGKDVELRCDPISGHTALYWYRQSLGQGLEFLIYFQGNSAPDKSGLPSDRFSAERTGGSVSTLTIQRTQQEDSAVYLCASSWTSGSYEQYFGPGTRLTVT.

By sample fraction, this clonotype is medium-sized. V is TRBV27 and J is TRBJ2-2, with D perhaps matching TRBD1 (6 bases). Germline V lookup: CDR1 MNHEY, CDR2 SMNVEV (reference sequence). The CDR3 consists of 14 residues. The V gene lost 7 bases and the J gene lost 5 bases, with 14 bases spanning the gap. The CDR3 protein is CASKLAGVTGELFF. CDR3 bases: TGTGCCAGCAAGTTGGCAGGGGTTACCGGGGAGCTGTTTTTT.

This clonotype was seen repeatedly, ten times or more. The chain has TRBV5-1 and TRBJ2-7, with 7 positions matching TRBD2. CDR1 and CDR2 from the germline V gene are SGHRS and YFSETQ. The CDR3 consists of 15 residues. The V gene end was trimmed by 0 bases and the J gene end by 3 bases; junction bases not matched to a gene: 6. The CDR3 sequence: CASSLVEREDYEQYF. CDR3 DNA sequence: TGCGCCAGCAGCTTGGTCGAGCGGGAAGACTACGAGCAGTACTTC.